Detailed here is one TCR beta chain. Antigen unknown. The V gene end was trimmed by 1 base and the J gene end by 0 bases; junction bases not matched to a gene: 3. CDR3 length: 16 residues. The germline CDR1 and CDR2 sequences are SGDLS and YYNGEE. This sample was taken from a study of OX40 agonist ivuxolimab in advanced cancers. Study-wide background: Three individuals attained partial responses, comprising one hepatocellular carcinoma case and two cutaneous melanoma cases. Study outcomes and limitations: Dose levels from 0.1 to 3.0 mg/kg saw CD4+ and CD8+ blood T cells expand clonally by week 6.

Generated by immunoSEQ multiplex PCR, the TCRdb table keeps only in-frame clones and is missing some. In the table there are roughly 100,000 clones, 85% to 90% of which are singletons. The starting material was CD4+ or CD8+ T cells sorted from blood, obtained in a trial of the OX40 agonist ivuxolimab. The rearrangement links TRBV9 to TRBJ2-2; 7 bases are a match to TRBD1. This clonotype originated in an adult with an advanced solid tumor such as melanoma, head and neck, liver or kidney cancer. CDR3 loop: CASSVRGTANTGELFF. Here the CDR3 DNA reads TGTGCCAGCAGCGTAAGGGGGACAGCGAACACCGGGGAGCTGTTTTTT.